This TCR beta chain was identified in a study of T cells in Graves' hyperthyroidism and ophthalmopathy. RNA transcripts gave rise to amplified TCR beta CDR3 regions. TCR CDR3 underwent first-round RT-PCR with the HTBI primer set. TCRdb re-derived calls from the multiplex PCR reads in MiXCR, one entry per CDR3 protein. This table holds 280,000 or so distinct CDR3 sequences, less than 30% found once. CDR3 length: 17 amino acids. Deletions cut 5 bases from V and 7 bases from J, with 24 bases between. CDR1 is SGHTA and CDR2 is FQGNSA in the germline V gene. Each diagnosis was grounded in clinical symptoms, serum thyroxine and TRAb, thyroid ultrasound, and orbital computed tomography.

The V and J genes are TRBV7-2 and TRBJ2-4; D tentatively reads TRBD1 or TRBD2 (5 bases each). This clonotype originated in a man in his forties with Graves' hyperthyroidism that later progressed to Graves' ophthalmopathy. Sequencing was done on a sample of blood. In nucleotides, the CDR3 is TGTGCCAGCAGCCCCGCCAGCGGAACCTCAAGGGGTAACATTCAGTACTTC. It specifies CASSPASGTSRGNIQYF.